These 10 T cell receptor beta chains share one sample of origin, sequenced in a study of cytomegalovirus exposure and HLA in healthy donors. PCR used 60 Vbeta primers and 13 Jbeta primers. Profiling relied on immunoSEQ multiplex PCR, and the TCRdb table lists in-frame clones only, not all of them. The sample holds some 190,000 clones, about four fifths seen once. The sample consisted of PBMCs. These receptors were collected from a woman under 40 in good health and CMV-seronegative.

This chain joins TRBV9 and TRBJ2-3; TRBD1 matches at 7 bases. J gave up 5 bases and V 0 bases, and 6 bases lay outside the gene matches. There are 15 residues in the CDR3. Germline values: CDR1 SGDLS, CDR2 YYNGEE. The CDR3 DNA is TGTGCCAGCAGCGTAGAGGGGGCGCGTGTAGATACGCAGTATTTT. Its translation: CASSVEGARVDTQYF.

The genes are TRBV5-1 and TRBJ1-4; D not certain. CDR1 is SGHRS and CDR2 is YFSETQ in the germline V gene. This CDR3 comprises 16 residues. Trimming left V 4 bases short and J 0 bases short, with 13 bases between. The CDR3 nucleotides read TGCGCCAGCAGCCAACTAGGACCATCAACTAATGAAAAACTGTTTTTT. Amino acids: CASSQLGPSTNEKLFF.

The rearrangement joins TRBV4-3 to TRBJ2-6; D may be TRBD2 (5 bases). There are 17 residues in the CDR3. The ends were cut back, 1 base at V and 3 bases at J, with 13 bases in the middle. In germline, CDR1 is LGHNA, CDR2 YSLEER. The CDR3 sequence: CASSQVTGVGGANVLTF. Here the CDR3 DNA reads TGCGCCAGCAGCCAAGTAACCGGGGTTGGTGGGGCCAACGTCCTGACTTTC.

The gene calls are TRBV9 and TRBJ2-3, with TRBD1 identical over 11 bases. The CDR3 consists of 16 residues. The junction had 8 bases not matched to a gene; V was cut back by 4 bases and J by 4 bases. Germline V gene lookup returns CDR1 SGDLS and CDR2 YYNGEE. The CDR3 sequence: CASSMRTGGISDTQYF. The DNA of the CDR3 is TGTGCCAGCAGCATGCGGACAGGGGGCATTTCAGATACGCAGTATTTT.

The chain couples TRBV5-4 to TRBJ2-7, with D unclear. The CDR3 length is 14 residues. V lost 4 bases and J lost 5, with 16 bases in between. CDR1 and CDR2 from the germline V gene are SGHNT and YYREEE (reference sequence). CDR3 bases: TGTGCCAGCAGCCCTGACGAGCTAGTCCACGAGCAGTACTTC. Translation gives CASSPDELVHEQYF.

The chain recombines TRBV11-3 with TRBJ1-1; the D is unclear. V lost 5 bases and J 1 base, leaving 8 bases between the germline ends. The CDR3 sequence is 13 residues long. Germline CDR1 reads SGHNT; CDR2 reads YENEEA. For the CDR3, the DNA is TGTGCCAGCAGCCGACAAGCGAACACTGAAGCTTTCTTT. It codes for CASSRQANTEAFF.

CDR3 amino acids: CASSELTGTISYEQYF. The DNA of the CDR3 is TGTGCCAGCAGTGAATTAACAGGTACGATCTCCTACGAGCAGTACTTC. The genes are TRBV6-1 and TRBJ2-7; D may be TRBD1 (5 bases). In germline, CDR1 is MNHNS, CDR2 SASEGT. The CDR3 loop spans 16 amino acids. Trimming shortened V by 2 bases and J by 0 bases, and 14 bases separated the two germline ends.

This clone was counted only a few times. V usage is TRBV30 and J usage is TRBJ2-1, with a tentative D call TRBD2 (5 bases). Trimming left V 5 bases short and J 8 bases short, with 16 bases between. The CDR3 sequence is 13 residues long. Germline V gene data show CDR1 as GTSNPN and CDR2 as SVGIG (reference sequence). In DNA form, the CDR3 reads TGTGCCTGGGGCCGCCAAGCGCGGGATGAGCAGTTCTTC. Translating it yields CAWGRQARDEQFF.

The chain has TRBV19 and TRBJ2-1; the match to TRBD2 covers 10 bases. V shed 0 bases, J shed 9 bases, and the junction held 11 bases outside the gene matches. The CDR3 is 17 amino acids. Germline V gene sequence: CDR1 LNHDA, CDR2 SQIVND (reference sequence). In DNA, the CDR3 is TGTGCCAGTAGTATAGAAGGGCAAGCGGGGGGGCAGGGTGAGCAGTTCTTC. As protein: CASSIEGQAGGQGEQFF.

V gene TRBV10-1 combines with J gene TRBJ1-2; 9 bases agree with TRBD1. Per the germline V gene, CDR1 is WNHNN and CDR2 is SYGVQD (reference sequence). V was pared by 2 bases and J by 0 bases, with 10 bases of the junction left unmatched. This CDR3 contains 18 residues. CDR3 protein: CASSEEGTGWEANYGYTF. The DNA of the CDR3 is TGCGCCAGCAGTGAGGAAGGGACAGGGTGGGAAGCTAACTATGGCTACACCTTC.